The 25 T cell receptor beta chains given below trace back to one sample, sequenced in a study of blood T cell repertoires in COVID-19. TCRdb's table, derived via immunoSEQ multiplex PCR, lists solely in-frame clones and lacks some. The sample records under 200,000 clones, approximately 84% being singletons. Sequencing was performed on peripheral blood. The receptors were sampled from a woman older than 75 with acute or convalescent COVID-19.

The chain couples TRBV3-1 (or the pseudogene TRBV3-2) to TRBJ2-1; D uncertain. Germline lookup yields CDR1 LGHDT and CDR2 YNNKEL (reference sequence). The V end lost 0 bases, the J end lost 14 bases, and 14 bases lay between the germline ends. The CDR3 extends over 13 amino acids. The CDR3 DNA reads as TGTGCCAGCAGCCAAGATCCCCCCGAGGCGAAGTTCTTC. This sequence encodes CASSQDPPEAKFF.

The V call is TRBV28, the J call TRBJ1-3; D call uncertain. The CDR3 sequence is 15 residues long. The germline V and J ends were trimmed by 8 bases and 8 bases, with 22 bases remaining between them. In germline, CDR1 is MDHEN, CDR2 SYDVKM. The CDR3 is CASLGWEPAGDTIYF. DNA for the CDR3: TGTGCCAGCTTAGGTTGGGAGCCCGCGGGAGACACCATATATTTT. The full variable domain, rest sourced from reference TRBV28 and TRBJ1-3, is DVKVTQSSRYLVKRTGEKVFLECVQDMDHENMFWYRQDPGLGLRLIYFSYDVKMKEKGDIPEGYSVSREKKERFSLILESASTNQTSMYLCASLGWEPAGDTIYFGEGSWLTVV.

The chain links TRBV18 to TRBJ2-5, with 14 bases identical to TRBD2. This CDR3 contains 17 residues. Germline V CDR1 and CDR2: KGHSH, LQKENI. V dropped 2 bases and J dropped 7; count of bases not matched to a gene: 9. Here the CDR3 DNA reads TGTGCCAGCTCACCAAGGGGGACTAGCGGGAGTTTCGGGACCCAGTACTTC. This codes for CASSPRGTSGSFGTQYF.

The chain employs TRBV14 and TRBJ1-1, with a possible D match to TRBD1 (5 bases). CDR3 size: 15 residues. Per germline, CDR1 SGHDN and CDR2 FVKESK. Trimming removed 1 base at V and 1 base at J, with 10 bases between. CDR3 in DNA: TGTGCCAGCAGCCAAGTTCTAGGACAGAACACTGAAGCTTTCTTT. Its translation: CASSQVLGQNTEAFF.

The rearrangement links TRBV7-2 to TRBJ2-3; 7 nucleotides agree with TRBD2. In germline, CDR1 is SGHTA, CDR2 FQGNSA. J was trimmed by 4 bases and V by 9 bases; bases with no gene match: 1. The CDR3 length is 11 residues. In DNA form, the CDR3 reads TGTGCCAGGGGGGGGGCAGATACGCAGTATTTT. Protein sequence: CARGGADTQYF.

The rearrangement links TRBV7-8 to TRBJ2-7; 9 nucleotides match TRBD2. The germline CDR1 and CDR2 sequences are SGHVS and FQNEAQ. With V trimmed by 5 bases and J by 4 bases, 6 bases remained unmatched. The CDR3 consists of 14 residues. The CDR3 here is CASSPGTSTYEQYF. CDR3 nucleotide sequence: TGTGCCAGCAGCCCGGGGACTAGCACGTACGAGCAGTACTTC.

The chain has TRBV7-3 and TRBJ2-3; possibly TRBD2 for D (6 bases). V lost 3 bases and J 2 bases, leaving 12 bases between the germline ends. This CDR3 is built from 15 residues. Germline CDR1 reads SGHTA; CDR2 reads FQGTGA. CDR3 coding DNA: TGTGCCAGCAGCTTGGGTGGGAGGTCCACAGATACGCAGTATTTT. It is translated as CASSLGGRSTDTQYF.

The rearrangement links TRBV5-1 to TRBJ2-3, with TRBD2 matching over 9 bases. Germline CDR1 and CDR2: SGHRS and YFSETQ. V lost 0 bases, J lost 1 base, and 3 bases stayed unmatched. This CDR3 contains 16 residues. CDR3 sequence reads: CASSLAVAGGTDTQYF. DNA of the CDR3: TGCGCCAGCAGCTTGGCCGTAGCGGGAGGCACAGATACGCAGTATTTT. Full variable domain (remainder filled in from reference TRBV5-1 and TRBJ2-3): KAGVTQTPRYLIKTRGQQVTLSCSPISGHRSVSWYQQTPGQGLQFLFEYFSETQRNKGNFPGRFSGRQFSNSRSEMNVSTLELGDSALYLCASSLAVAGGTDTQYFGPGTRLTVL.

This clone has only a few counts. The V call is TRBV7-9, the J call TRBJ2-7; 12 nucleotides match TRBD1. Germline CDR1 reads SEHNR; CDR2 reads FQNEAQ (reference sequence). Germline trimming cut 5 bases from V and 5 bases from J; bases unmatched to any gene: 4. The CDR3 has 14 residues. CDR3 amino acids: CASSPGQGANEQYF. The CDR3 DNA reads TGTGCCAGCAGCCCGGGACAGGGGGCTAACGAGCAGTACTTC. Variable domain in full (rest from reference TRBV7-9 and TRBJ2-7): DTGVSQNPRHKITKRGQNVTFRCDPISEHNRLYWYRQTLGQGPEFLTYFQNEAQLEKSRLLSDRFSAERPKGSFSTLEIQRTEQGDSAMYLCASSPGQGANEQYFGPGTRLTVT.

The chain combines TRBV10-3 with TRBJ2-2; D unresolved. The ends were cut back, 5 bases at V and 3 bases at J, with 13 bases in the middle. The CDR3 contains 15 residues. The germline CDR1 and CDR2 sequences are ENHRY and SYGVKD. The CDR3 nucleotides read TGTGCCATCAGTAGAGACCGGCAGGACACCGGGGAGCTGTTTTTT. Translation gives CAISRDRQDTGELFF.

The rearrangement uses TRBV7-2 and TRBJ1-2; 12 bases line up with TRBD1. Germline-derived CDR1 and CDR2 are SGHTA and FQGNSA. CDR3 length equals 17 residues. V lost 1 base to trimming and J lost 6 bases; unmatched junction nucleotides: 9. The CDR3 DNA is TGTGCCAGCAGCTTAGGCGCCGGGACAGGGGGCACCCATGGCTACACCTTC. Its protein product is CASSLGAGTGGTHGYTF.

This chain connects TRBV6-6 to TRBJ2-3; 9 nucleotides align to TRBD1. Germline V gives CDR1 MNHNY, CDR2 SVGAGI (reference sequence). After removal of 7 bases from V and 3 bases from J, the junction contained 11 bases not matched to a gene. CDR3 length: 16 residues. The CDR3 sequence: CASTGAGTGLTDTQYF. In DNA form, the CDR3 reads TGTGCCAGCACCGGAGCCGGGACAGGGTTGACAGATACGCAGTATTTT.

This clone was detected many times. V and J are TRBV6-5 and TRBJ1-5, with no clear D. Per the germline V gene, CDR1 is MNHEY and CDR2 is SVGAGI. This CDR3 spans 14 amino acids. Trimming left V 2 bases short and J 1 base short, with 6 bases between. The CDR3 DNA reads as TGTGCCAGCAGTTACCGTATCAGCAATCAGCCCCAGCATTTT. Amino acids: CASSYRISNQPQHF.

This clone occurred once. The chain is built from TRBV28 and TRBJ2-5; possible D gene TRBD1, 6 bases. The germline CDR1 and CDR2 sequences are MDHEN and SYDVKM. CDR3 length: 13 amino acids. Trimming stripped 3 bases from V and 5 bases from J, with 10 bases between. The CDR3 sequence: CASSFYREETQYF. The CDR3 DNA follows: TGTGCCAGCAGTTTTTACAGGGAGGAGACCCAGTACTTC.

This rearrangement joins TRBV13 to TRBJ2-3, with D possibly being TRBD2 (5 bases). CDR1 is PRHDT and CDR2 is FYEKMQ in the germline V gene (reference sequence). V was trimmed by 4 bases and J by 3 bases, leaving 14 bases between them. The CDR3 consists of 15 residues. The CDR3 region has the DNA TGTGCCAGCAGCTCGCTTTTAAGCGGAACAGATACGCAGTATTTT. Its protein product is CASSSLLSGTDTQYF.

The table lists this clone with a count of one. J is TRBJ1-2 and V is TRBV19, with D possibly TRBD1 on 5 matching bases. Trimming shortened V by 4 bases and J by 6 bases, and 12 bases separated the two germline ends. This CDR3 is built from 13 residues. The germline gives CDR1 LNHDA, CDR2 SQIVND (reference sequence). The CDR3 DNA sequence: TGTGCCAGTAGTAGGTGGGGCATCCATGGCTACACCTTC. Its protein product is CASSRWGIHGYTF.

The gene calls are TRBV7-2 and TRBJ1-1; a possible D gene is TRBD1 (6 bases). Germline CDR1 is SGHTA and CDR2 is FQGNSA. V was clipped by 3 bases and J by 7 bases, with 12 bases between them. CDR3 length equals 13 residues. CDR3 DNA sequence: TGTGCCAGCAGCTTTACGGGGGGCGTTGAAGCTTTCTTT. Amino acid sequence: CASSFTGGVEAFF.

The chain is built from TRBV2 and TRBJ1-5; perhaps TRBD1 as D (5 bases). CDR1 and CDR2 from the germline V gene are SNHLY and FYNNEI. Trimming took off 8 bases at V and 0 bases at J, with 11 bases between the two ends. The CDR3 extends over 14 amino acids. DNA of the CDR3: TGTGCCAGCGGGGCGAAATATAGCAATCAGCCCCAGCATTTT. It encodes CASGAKYSNQPQHF.

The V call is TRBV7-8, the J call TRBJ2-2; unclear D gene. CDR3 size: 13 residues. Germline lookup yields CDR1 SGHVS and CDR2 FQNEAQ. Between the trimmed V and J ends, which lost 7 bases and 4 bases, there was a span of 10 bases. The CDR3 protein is CASTVILTGELFF. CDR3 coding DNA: TGTGCCAGCACCGTCATACTCACCGGGGAGCTGTTTTTT.

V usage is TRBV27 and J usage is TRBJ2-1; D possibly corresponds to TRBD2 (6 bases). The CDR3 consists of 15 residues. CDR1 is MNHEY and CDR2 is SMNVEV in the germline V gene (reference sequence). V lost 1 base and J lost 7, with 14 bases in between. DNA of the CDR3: TGTGCCAGCAGTTTATTGGGAGTTGGGGGGAATGAGCAGTTCTTC. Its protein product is CASSLLGVGGNEQFF.

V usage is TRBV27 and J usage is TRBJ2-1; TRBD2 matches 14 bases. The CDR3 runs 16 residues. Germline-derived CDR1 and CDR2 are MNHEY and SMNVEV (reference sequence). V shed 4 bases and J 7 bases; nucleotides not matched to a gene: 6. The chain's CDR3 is CASSSPGTSGGNEQFF. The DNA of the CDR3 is TGTGCCAGCAGTTCCCCCGGGACTAGCGGGGGAAATGAGCAGTTCTTC.

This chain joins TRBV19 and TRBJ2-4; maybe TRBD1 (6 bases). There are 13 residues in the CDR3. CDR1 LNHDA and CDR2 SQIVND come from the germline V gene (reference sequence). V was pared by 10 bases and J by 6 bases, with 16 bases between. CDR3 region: CATSTGYLNIQYF. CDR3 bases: TGTGCCACTTCCACAGGGTACCTAAACATTCAGTACTTC. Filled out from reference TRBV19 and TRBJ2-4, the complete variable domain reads DGGITQSPKYLFRKEGQNVTLSCEQNLNHDAMYWYRQDPGQGLRLIYYSQIVNDFQKGDIAEGYSVSREKKESFPLTVTSAQKNPTAFYLCATSTGYLNIQYFGAGTRLSVL.

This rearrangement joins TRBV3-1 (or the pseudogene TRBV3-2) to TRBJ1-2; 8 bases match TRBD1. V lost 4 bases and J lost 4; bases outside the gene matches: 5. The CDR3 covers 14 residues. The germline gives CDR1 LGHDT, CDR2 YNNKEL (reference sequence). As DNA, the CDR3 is TGTGCCAGCAGCCCCCCAGGGGGCGGCTATGGCTACACCTTC. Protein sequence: CASSPPGGGYGYTF.

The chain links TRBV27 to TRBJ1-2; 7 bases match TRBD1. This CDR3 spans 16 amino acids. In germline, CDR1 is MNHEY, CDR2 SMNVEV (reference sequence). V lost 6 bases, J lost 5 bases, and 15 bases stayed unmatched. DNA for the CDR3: TGTGCCAGCAGGCGACAGGGCCTCTTAACTGGATATGGCTACACCTTC. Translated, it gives CASRRQGLLTGYGYTF.

CDR3 in amino acids: CASSVASGGAYEQYF. The CDR3 DNA reads TGTGCCAGCAGCGTAGCATCCGGCGGGGCATACGAGCAGTACTTC. The V call is TRBV9, the J call TRBJ2-7, with a possible D match to TRBD2 (6 bases). The CDR3 is 15 residues long. Germline-derived CDR1 and CDR2 are SGDLS and YYNGEE. V was cut by 0 bases and J by 4 bases, with 14 bases left in between.